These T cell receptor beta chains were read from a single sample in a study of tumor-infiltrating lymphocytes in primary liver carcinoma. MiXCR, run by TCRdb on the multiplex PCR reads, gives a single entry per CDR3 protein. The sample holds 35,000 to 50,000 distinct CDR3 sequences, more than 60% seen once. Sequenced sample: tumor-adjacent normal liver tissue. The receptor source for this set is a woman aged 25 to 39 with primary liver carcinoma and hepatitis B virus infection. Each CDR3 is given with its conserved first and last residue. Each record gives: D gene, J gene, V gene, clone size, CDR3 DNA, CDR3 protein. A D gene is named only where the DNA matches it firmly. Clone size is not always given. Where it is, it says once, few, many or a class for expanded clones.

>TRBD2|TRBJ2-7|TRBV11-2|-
TGTGCCAGCAGCTCTCGGACCAGCGGGAGGTCCTACATGCAGTACTTC
CASSSRTSGRSYMQYF
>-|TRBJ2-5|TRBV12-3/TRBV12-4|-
TGTGCCAGCGTAAGTACAGGGCAAGGGACCCAGCACTTC
CASVSTGQGTQHF
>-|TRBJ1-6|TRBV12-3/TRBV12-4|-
TGTGCCAGCGGCTTTAGGGGGGCCGATTCACCCCTCCACTTT
CASGFRGADSPLHF
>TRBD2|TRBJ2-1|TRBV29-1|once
TGCAGCGCACCATTGACTAGCGGCTGGAATGAGCAGTTCTTC
CSAPLTSGWNEQFF
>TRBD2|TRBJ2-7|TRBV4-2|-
TGTGCCAGCAACCAATCAAGCGGGAGCTCATACGAGCAGTACTTC
CASNQSSGSSYEQYF
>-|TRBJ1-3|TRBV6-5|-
TGTGCCAGCAGTCCCTGTGACCGTCTGAACTCTGGAAACACCATATATTTT
CASSPCDRLNSGNTIYF
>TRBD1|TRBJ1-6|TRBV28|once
TGTGCCAGCAGTATCCACAGGGGGCAAGTTTTCTTCATCCTCCACTTT
CASSIHRGQVFFILHF
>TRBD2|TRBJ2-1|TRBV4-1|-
TGCGCTAGCAGGGCAGGACTAGCGGGGGAACACTACAATGAGCAGTTCTTC
CASRAGLAGEHYNEQFF
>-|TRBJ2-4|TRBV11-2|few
TGTGCAGGCCGGGACGGGGGCGACATTCAGAACTTC
CAGRDGGDIQNF
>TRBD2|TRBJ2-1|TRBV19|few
TGTGCCAGTAAAGGGCAGCGGGAGTCCGATGAGCAGTTCTTC
CASKGQRESDEQFF
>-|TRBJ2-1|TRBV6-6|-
TGTGCCAACACCTCCTACAATGAACAGTTCTTC
CANTSYNEQFF
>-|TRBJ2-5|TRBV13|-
TGTGCCATCAGCTTCCCGAGAGGGGAGAGAGGACAAGAGACCCAGTACTTC
CAISFPRGERGQETQYF
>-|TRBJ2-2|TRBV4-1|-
TGTACCAGCAGCCGTACGAGGGGGAGTACCGGGGAGCTGTTTTTT
CTSSRTRGSTGELFF
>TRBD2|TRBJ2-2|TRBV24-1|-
TGTCCCACCAGTGCGCGGGAGGGCCTTACCTGGGAGCTGCTTTTT
CPTSAREGLTWELLF
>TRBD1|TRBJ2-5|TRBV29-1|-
TGTAGGGTCGGGACAGGCCGGAGAGAGACCCAGTACTTC
CRVGTGRRETQYF
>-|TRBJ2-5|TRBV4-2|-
TGTGCCAGCAGCCAAGGGGGACTTGGTGGAGGGACCCAGTACTTC
CASSQGGLGGGTQYF
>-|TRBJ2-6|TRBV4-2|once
TGTGGCAGCAGCCAAGAGGGGGGAGCTGGGGCCAACGTCCTGACTTTC
CGSSQEGGAGANVLTF
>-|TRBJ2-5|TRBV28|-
TGTGCCAGCAGTTTAGGTCGACGGAAACTGGAGACCCAGTACTTC
CASSLGRRKLETQYF
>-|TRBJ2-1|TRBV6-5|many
TGTGCCAGCGGGCGTGCGGCCTCGTATGAGCAGTTCTTC
CASGRAASYEQFF
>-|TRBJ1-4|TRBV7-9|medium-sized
TGTGCCAGCAGCTCGGCGGGGAAGTTCGATGAAAAACTGTTTTTT
CASSSAGKFDEKLFF
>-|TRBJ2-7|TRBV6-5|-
TGTGCCAGCAGTCCGGGACTGGCCTCCCACGAGCAGTACTTC
CASSPGLASHEQYF
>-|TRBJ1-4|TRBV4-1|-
TGCGTCAGCAGCCAAGTGAGGGAATCTAATGAAAAACTGTTTTTT
CVSSQVRESNEKLFF
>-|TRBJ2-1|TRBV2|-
TGTGCCAGCACCAGCGGAGGATTCTACAATGAGCAGTTCTTC
CASTSGGFYNEQFF
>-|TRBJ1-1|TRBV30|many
TGTGCCTGGAGTGTAGCGGAGTTGCCTTTCTTT
CAWSVAELPFF
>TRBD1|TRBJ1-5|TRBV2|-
TGTGCCAGCAATGAAGAGGGGACAGCCAATAAGCCCCAGCATTTT
CASNEEGTANKPQHF
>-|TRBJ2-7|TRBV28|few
TGTGCCAGCAAGGTCCTAGGATTGGAGACCTACGAGCAGTACTTC
CASKVLGLETYEQYF
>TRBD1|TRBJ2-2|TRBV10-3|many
TGTGCCATTGGGACAGGGACCAACACCGGGGAGCTGTTTTTT
CAIGTGTNTGELFF
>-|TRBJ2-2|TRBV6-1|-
TGTGCCAGCAGTGAACGTGGAGTAGCGAACACCGGGGAGTTGCTTTTT
CASSERGVANTGELLF
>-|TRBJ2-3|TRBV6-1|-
TGTGCCAGCAGTGAAGGGGCAATCGGCACAGATACGCAGTATTTT
CASSEGAIGTDTQYF
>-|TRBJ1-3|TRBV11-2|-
TGTGCCAGCAGCCCAGGGACAACCCTCCATTTT
CASSPGTTLHF
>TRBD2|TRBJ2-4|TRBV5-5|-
TGTGCCAGCAGCTTGGGCGGGGGACTAAACATTCAGTACTTT
CASSLGGGLNIQYF
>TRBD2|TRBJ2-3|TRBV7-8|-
TGTGCCAGCAGCGTCACCACTAGCGGGAGTAGAAAAAATACGAAGTATTTT
CASSVTTSGSRKNTKYF
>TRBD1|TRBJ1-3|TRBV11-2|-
TGTATCAGCAGCCCGGGGACAGCTCTCTATTTT
CISSPGTALYF
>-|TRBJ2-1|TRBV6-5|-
TGTGCCAGCCGGGACTCTGCTTACATTGAGCAGTTCTTC
CASRDSAYIEQFF
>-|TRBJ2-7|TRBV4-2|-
TGTGCCAGTAGCCAAGCGACGGCGTCTGGGGGCTACGAGCAGTACTTC
CASSQATASGGYEQYF
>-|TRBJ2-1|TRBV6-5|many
TGTGCCAGCACCCTAACCGCGCCGGGGGTGAATGAGCAGTTCTTC
CASTLTAPGVNEQFF
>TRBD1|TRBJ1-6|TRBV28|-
TGTGCCAGCAGTACCCATAGGGGGCAAGTTTTCCTCACCCTCCACTTT
CASSTHRGQVFLTLHF
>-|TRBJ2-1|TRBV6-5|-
TGTGCAAGCGGTGGGACGGCGGGGAATGAGCAGTTCTTC
CASGGTAGNEQFF
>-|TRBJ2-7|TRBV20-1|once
TGTAGTGCTCCGAGGAGTCGCGAGCAGTACTTC
CSAPRSREQYF
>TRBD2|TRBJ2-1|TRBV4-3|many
TGCGCCAGCAGCCATTCTAGCGGGGCTTACAATGAGCAGTTCTTC
CASSHSSGAYNEQFF
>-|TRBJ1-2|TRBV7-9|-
TGTGCAAGCAGTCCCAGCGGGGACCGCATAGTTGGCTACACCTTC
CASSPSGDRIVGYTF
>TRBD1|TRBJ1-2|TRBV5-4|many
TGTGCCAGCAGCCCGGGACAGGGGAGCTATGGCTACACCTTC
CASSPGQGSYGYTF
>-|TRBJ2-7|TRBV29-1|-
TGCAGCGTCACCAGCAGGAACCGCTACGAGCAGTACTTC
CSVTSRNRYEQYF
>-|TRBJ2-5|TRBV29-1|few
TGCAGCGTTGGGGGTGGGGGGGCCCCAGAGACCCAGTACTTC
CSVGGGGAPETQYF
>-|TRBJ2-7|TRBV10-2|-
TGCGCCAGCGCCGAACGGTGGTACGACGAGCAGCACTTC
CASAERWYDEQHF
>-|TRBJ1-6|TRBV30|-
TGTGCCTGGTGTCCAACAGGGCCCTCACCCCTCCACTTT
CAWCPTGPSPLHF
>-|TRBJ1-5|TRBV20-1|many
TGCAGTGCTGGGGGTAAAGGGGTTTACAATCAGCCCCAGCATTTT
CSAGGKGVYNQPQHF
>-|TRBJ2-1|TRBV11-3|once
TGTGCCTGGAGCCCAGGGGTTGGGGCCTACAATGAGCAGTTCTTC
CAWSPGVGAYNEQFF
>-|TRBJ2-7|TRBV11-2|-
TGTACCGGCAGTATCACAGGAGGGGGCTCTTGGACCTATGAGCAGTACTTC
CTGSITGGGSWTYEQYF
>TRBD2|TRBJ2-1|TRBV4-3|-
TGCGCCAGCAGCCAAGGGGACTACTACCCTGTTAATAGGCAGTTCTTC
CASSQGDYYPVNRQFF
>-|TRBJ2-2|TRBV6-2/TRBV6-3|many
TGTGCCAGCAGCCGAACAGACACCGGGGAGCTGTTTTTT
CASSRTDTGELFF
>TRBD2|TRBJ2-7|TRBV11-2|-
TGTGCCAGGAACTCTCGGACCAGCGGGAGGTCCTACGAGCAGTACTTC
CARNSRTSGRSYEQYF
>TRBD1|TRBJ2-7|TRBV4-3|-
TGCGCCAACAGCCAAGGCAGGGGGTTCGAGCAGTACTTC
CANSQGRGFEQYF
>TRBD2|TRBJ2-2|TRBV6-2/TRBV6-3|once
TGTGTCAGCAGAATAGCGGGGGACACCGGGGAGCTGTTTTTT
CVSRIAGDTGELFF
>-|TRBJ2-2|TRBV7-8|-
TGTGCCAACAGCTTAGTGAGGTTCCGCAGCACCGGGGGGCTGTTTTTT
CANSLVRFRSTGGLFF
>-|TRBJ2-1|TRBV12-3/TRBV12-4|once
TGTGACAGCCGGATGGTGGATGAGCAGTTCTTC
CDSRMVDEQFF